These T cell receptor beta chains were read from a single sample in a study of radiotherapy plus CTLA-4 blockade in lung cancer. The method was immunoSEQ multiplex PCR; TCRdb's version includes in-frame clones alone and lacks a portion of them. The sample includes 90,000 to 130,000 clones, roughly 86% of them seen just once. Specimen: peripheral blood, collected from a patient treated with radiotherapy plus ipilimumab. These receptors were obtained from a human donor with non-small cell lung cancer that progressed on radiotherapy plus ipilimumab. Some clones in this sample may be carry-over from other donors' samples. The CDR3 runs from the conserved cysteine through the conserved F or W. D genes are given only for firm matches. Where a row states a size, it is once, few, many or the class of an expanded clone; other rows omit it.

TRBV28	NA	once	TRBJ1-5	TGTGCCAGCAGGCAACCAGGGTTTCAGCCCCAGCATTTT	CASRQPGFQPQHF
TRBV25-1	NA	NA	TRBJ1-6	TGTGCCAGCCAGCTCACCGGCGATTCACCCCTCCACTTT	CASQLTGDSPLHF
TRBV10-3	NA	few	TRBJ1-1	TGTGCCATCAGTGACAGGTCAAACACTGAAGCTTTCTTT	CAISDRSNTEAFF
TRBV4-2	TRBD2	NA	TRBJ2-3	TGTGCCAGCAGCCCGAGGCTAGCGGGGGAACTAAGCACAGATACGCAGTATTTT	CASSPRLAGELSTDTQYF
TRBV6-6	NA	NA	TRBJ1-2	TGTGCCAGCAGTTCAGTAAACTATGGCTACACCTTC	CASSSVNYGYTF
TRBV28	TRBD1	NA	TRBJ2-7	TGTGCCAGCAGTACTCCCGGGACAGGGCTGTACGAGCAGTACTTC	CASSTPGTGLYEQYF
TRBV10-3	NA	NA	TRBJ1-2	TGTGCCATCAGTGGGTCGGTCAGGGGCGGCTACACCTTC	CAISGSVRGGYTF
TRBV30	TRBD1	few	TRBJ2-2	TGTGCCTGGAGAGGATGGACAGGGCGGGCCGGGGAGCTGTTTTTT	CAWRGWTGRAGELFF
TRBV5-6	NA	NA	TRBJ2-1	TGTGCCAGCAGCTTTGGAAGCTCCTACAATGAGCAGTTCTTC	CASSFGSSYNEQFF
TRBV21-1	NA	NA	TRBJ2-7	TGTGCAGACATCAACACAGGGAGCACCTACGAGCAGTACTTC	CADINTGSTYEQYF
TRBV2	NA	NA	TRBJ1-2	TGTGCCAGCAGTGCCCCGTGGGGCAGCTCTAACTATGGCTACACCTTC	CASSAPWGSSNYGYTF
TRBV4-1	NA	NA	TRBJ2-7	TGCGCCAGCAGCCAAGAATCAGGCCTTGACTACGAGCAGTACTTC	CASSQESGLDYEQYF
TRBV6-5	NA	NA	TRBJ2-1	TGTGCCAGCAGTTACGCGGGGGGACAGGGCCGGAATGAGCAGTTCTTC	CASSYAGGQGRNEQFF
TRBV9	TRBD1	NA	TRBJ2-7	TGTGCCAACCAGACAGGGGGCACCTACGAGCAGTACTTC	CANQTGGTYEQYF
TRBV7-9	NA	NA	TRBJ1-1	TGTGCCAGCAGCACTAGGCTTGAAGCTTTCTTT	CASSTRLEAFF
TRBV5-1	TRBD1	NA	TRBJ1-5	TGCGCCAGCAGCCCGGGGACAGGGGTGCAGCCCCAGCATTTT	CASSPGTGVQPQHF
TRBV7-2	TRBD2	NA	TRBJ2-7	TGTGCCAGCACTCCGATAGCGGGGGCCCTCTACGAGCAGTACTTC	CASTPIAGALYEQYF
TRBV7-2	TRBD2	NA	TRBJ2-7	TGTGCCAGCAGCTTAGCTTTCCGTGAGGCTAGCGGCGCCTACGAGCAGTACTTC	CASSLAFREASGAYEQYF
TRBV27	TRBD1	NA	TRBJ2-6	TGTGCCAGCAGTTCCAGGGGACAGGGGCGCTCTGGGGCCAACGTCCTGACTTTC	CASSSRGQGRSGANVLTF
TRBV2	NA	NA	TRBJ2-1	TGTGCCAGCAGCCCCGGGTTTAGCTCCTACAATGAGCAGTTCTTC	CASSPGFSSYNEQFF
TRBV7-9	NA	NA	TRBJ2-2	TGTGCCAGCAGCGCAGGGCCCGGGGAGCTGTTTTTT	CASSAGPGELFF
TRBV7-9	NA	NA	TRBJ2-7	TGTGCCAGCAGCTTAAGGGGGTTCGGCTACGAGCAGTACTTC	CASSLRGFGYEQYF
TRBV27	NA	NA	TRBJ2-7	TGTGCCAGCAGTTTTAGGTTCAGTCACTACGAGCAGTACTTC	CASSFRFSHYEQYF
TRBV30	NA	NA	TRBJ1-1	TGTGCCTGGAGTACTGGTCTAGGTAGTACTGAGGCTTTCTTT	CAWSTGLGSTEAFF
TRBV2	NA	NA	TRBJ1-5	TGTGCCAGCAGTCCAGGGTTTCCGGCCCAGCATTTT	CASSPGFPAQHF
TRBV5-1	NA	NA	TRBJ1-1	TGCGCCAGCAGCCTACAGGACAGAAGTCCCCCTGAAGCTTTCTTT	CASSLQDRSPPEAFF